Each of the 9 T cell receptor beta chains below was sequenced from the same sample in a study of T cells in Graves' hyperthyroidism and ophthalmopathy. Amplified TCR beta CDR3 regions came from RNA transcripts. Using the HTBI primer set, a first-round RT-PCR was run on the TCR CDR3. TCRdb redid the calling of the multiplex PCR reads with MiXCR, one entry per CDR3 protein. This table has about 720,000 distinct CDR3 sequences, around 19% appearing once. The sequenced sample was blood. These receptors were collected from a woman aged 45-59 years with Graves' hyperthyroidism that later progressed to Graves' ophthalmopathy.

The chain carries TRBV4-2 and TRBJ2-5, with D possibly being TRBD1 (6 bases). Looked up from germline, CDR1 is LGHNA and CDR2 is YNFKEQ. The CDR3 extends over 13 amino acids. Between the trimmed V and J ends, which lost 6 bases and 5 bases, there was a span of 13 bases. The CDR3 loop reads CASRGALEETQYF. As DNA, the CDR3 is TGTGCCAGCAGGGGGGCACTGGAGGAGACCCAGTACTTC.

The rearrangement uses TRBV5-8 and TRBJ2-2, with D unclear. V dropped 7 bases and J dropped 0 bases, with 13 bases sitting between them. This CDR3 spans 15 amino acids. Germline V gene lookup returns CDR1 SGHTS and CDR2 YDEGEE. CDR3 in amino acids: CASRPLGSNTGELFF. The DNA for the CDR3 is TGTGCCAGCCGCCCATTGGGGTCGAACACCGGGGAGCTGTTTTTT.

Ten or more counts support this clonotype. This chain uses TRBV20-1 with TRBJ1-1; 9 bases are a match to TRBD1. Germline loops: CDR1 DFQATT, CDR2 SNEGSKA (reference sequence). The CDR3 contains 15 residues. Trimming cost V 5 bases and J 4 bases; bases outside gene matches: 11. Here the CDR3 DNA reads TGCAGTGCTCTAAAACCACAGGGGGCGGGCACTGAAGCTTTCTTT. Encoded protein: CSALKPQGAGTEAFF.

The table lists this clonotype with many counts. V gene TRBV7-6 combines with J gene TRBJ1-1; D is ambiguous. Germline values: CDR1 SGHVS, CDR2 FNYEAQ. With 8 bases removed from V and 1 base from J, the gap between germline ends came to 11 bases. The CDR3 runs 13 residues. The chain's CDR3 is CASQGRKNTEAFF. CDR3 in DNA: TGTGCCAGCCAAGGCAGAAAGAACACTGAAGCTTTCTTT.

This clonotype was picked up many times. The J gene is TRBJ2-5, the V gene TRBV7-8; possible D gene TRBD1, 6 bases. Germline loops: CDR1 SGHVS, CDR2 FQNEAQ. The germline V and J ends were trimmed by 7 bases and 5 bases, with 23 bases remaining between them. The CDR3 is 16 residues long. The CDR3: CASNVEPGQRKETQYF. The CDR3 DNA reads TGTGCCAGCAACGTTGAACCGGGACAAAGAAAGGAGACCCAGTACTTC.

CDR3 residues: CASSLLLGTGDSNQPQHF. CDR3 nucleotide sequence: TGTGCCAGCAGCTTGCTTTTAGGGACAGGTGATAGCAATCAGCCCCAGCATTTT. The J gene is TRBJ1-5, the V gene TRBV5-5; 8 bases are shared with TRBD1. There are 18 residues in the CDR3. V lost 1 base, J lost 0 bases, and 9 bases stayed unmatched. CDR1 is SGHKS and CDR2 is YYEKEE in the germline V gene (reference sequence).

This clonotype was seen at least ten times. V and J are TRBV12-3 or TRBV12-4 and TRBJ2-2, with D perhaps matching TRBD1 (7 bases). V was trimmed by 6 bases and J by 5 bases, leaving 16 bases between them. This CDR3 has 15 amino acids. CDR3 sequence: CASRGRDSPTGELFF. The CDR3, as DNA: TGTGCCAGCAGAGGGCGGGACAGCCCGACCGGGGAGCTGTTTTTT.

The chain joins TRBV11-2 to TRBJ1-4; D perhaps matches TRBD1 (5 bases). CDR3 length: 14 residues. Germline CDR1 reads SGHAT; CDR2 reads FQNNGV. Trimming removed 1 base at V and 8 bases at J, with 11 bases between. The chain's CDR3 is CASSLVGVREKLFF. CDR3 nucleotides: TGTGCCAGCAGCTTAGTAGGGGTACGGGAAAAACTGTTTTTT. The whole variable domain, remainder taken from reference TRBV11-2 and TRBJ1-4, is EAGVAQSPRYKIIEKRQSVAFWCNPISGHATLYWYQQILGQGPKLLIQFQNNGVVDDSQLPKDRFSAERLKGVDSTLKIQPAKLEDSAVYLCASSLVGVREKLFFGSGTQLSVL.

V and J are TRBV11-3 and TRBJ2-1; 10 bases line up with TRBD2. Germline CDR1 SGHNT, CDR2 YENEEA. Trimming at V came to 3 bases and at J to 7 bases, leaving 3 bases not matched to a gene. The CDR3 consists of 14 residues. CDR3 sequence: CASSFGTSVNEQFF. Here the CDR3 DNA reads TGTGCCAGCAGCTTCGGGACTAGCGTGAATGAGCAGTTCTTC.